This entry is about one T cell receptor beta chain. This sample is part of a study of T cell changes during pregnancy in multiple sclerosis. Profiling relied on immunoSEQ multiplex PCR, and the TCRdb table lists in-frame clones only, not all of them. Here the sample spans 45,000 to 55,000 clones, more than 85% being singletons. The CDR3 is 15 amino acids. Trimming cost V 5 bases and J 1 base, with 14 bases left between them. The V gene's germline CDR1 is MNHEY and CDR2 SVGAGI. The source was peripheral blood, collected after pregnancy. This clonotype was sampled from a female donor with multiple sclerosis, enrolled in a pregnancy study. The rearrangement links TRBV6-5 to TRBJ1-1, with a weak D call TRBD1 (5 bases). The CDR3 bases are TGTGCCAGCAGTCCTTCAGGGAAGCCGAACACTGAAGCTTTCTTT. Translating it yields CASSPSGKPNTEAFF.